This TCR beta chain was documented in a study of technical replicates of blood from several donors. The CDR3 length is 16 residues. Germline loops: CDR1 SGHRS, CDR2 YFSETQ. The germline V and J ends were trimmed by 0 bases and 4 bases, with 17 bases remaining between them. Assay: immunoSEQ multiplex PCR; the TCRdb copy retains only in-frame clones and omits some. Among under 80,000 clones, around 97% were seen once, and the ten largest hold roughly 0.21%. This clonotype originated in a human donor in good health. Sequenced material: T cells isolated from PBMCs. This chain connects TRBV5-1 to TRBJ2-7, with D maybe TRBD1 (5 bases). DNA of the CDR3: TGCGCCAGCAGCTTGGACGGTCGGCAGGACACGTACGAGCAGTACTTC. This encodes CASSLDGRQDTYEQYF.